A single sample gave rise to the 11 T cell receptor beta chains below, sequenced in a study of blood T cell repertoires in COVID-19. The protocol was immunoSEQ multiplex PCR, while the TCRdb copy is restricted to in-frame clones and leaves out a portion. Here the sample spans 200,000 to 300,000 clones, around 85% being singletons. The sequenced material came from peripheral blood. Receptors originate from a woman aged 60-75 years with active or convalescent COVID-19.

The V call is TRBV20-1, the J call TRBJ2-1; 7 bases match TRBD2. V shed 3 bases, J shed 1 base, and the junction held 6 bases outside the gene matches. Per the germline V gene, CDR1 is DFQATT and CDR2 is SNEGSKA (reference sequence). The CDR3 runs 15 residues. The CDR3 sequence is CSASDIAGSYNEQFF. The CDR3 DNA is TGCAGTGCTAGTGATATAGCGGGTTCCTACAATGAGCAGTTCTTC.

This chain links TRBV29-1 with TRBJ1-1, with D hard to call. The V gene's germline CDR1 is SQVTM and CDR2 ANQGSEA. V dropped 4 bases and J dropped 0 bases, with 9 bases sitting between them. This CDR3 has 13 amino acids. The CDR3 spells CSVVRLMNTEAFF. DNA of the CDR3: TGCAGCGTTGTGCGGTTAATGAACACTGAAGCTTTCTTT. Filled out from reference TRBV29-1 and TRBJ1-1, the complete variable domain reads SAVISQKPSRDICQRGTSLTIQCQVDSQVTMMFWYRQQPGQSLTLIATANQGSEATYESGFVIDKFPISRPNLTFSTLTVSNMSPEDSSIYLCSVVRLMNTEAFFGQGTRLTVV.

V and J are TRBV9 and TRBJ2-3; 11 bases agree with TRBD2. Looked up from germline, CDR1 is SGDLS and CDR2 is YYNGEE. The length of the CDR3 is 14 residues. The V and J ends lost 0 bases and 9 bases, in that order; junction bases with no gene match: 3. CDR3 region: CASSVALAGDTQYF. The CDR3 coding sequence is TGTGCCAGCAGCGTAGCACTAGCGGGAGACACGCAGTATTTT. Combining the CDR3 with reference TRBV9 and TRBJ2-3 gives the whole variable domain DSGVTQTPKHLITATGQRVTLRCSPRSGDLSVYWYQQSLDQGLQFLIQYYNGEERAKGNILERFSAQQFPDLHSELNLSSLELGDSALYFCASSVALAGDTQYFGPGTRLTVL.

This clone has only one observation. The genes are TRBV5-1 and TRBJ1-6; the D gene is possibly TRBD1 (5 bases). Germline values: CDR1 SGHRS, CDR2 YFSETQ. The ends were cut back, 4 bases at V and 0 bases at J, with 11 bases in the middle. CDR3 length: 16 residues. The CDR3 is CASSPTESSYNSPLHF. CDR3 coding DNA: TGCGCCAGCAGCCCGACAGAGAGCTCCTATAATTCACCCCTCCACTTT.

The chain is built from TRBV11-2 and TRBJ2-7; D is perhaps TRBD1 (5 bases). Germline lookup yields CDR1 SGHAT and CDR2 FQNNGV. V lost 2 bases to trimming and J lost 3 bases, with 8 bases between them. This CDR3 is 13 amino acids long. This CDR3 reads CASSLRQIYEQYF. The CDR3, as DNA: TGTGCCAGCAGCTTAAGACAGATCTACGAGCAGTACTTC.

The chain joins TRBV29-1 to TRBJ2-3, with D unclear. Germline CDR1 SQVTM, CDR2 ANQGSEA. With 4 bases removed from V and 5 bases from J, the gap between germline ends came to 10 bases. The CDR3 consists of 12 residues. CDR3 loop: CSVGTDGDTQYF. Here the CDR3 DNA reads TGCAGCGTTGGCACAGACGGAGATACGCAGTATTTT.

The genes are TRBV29-1 and TRBJ2-5; 7 bases are a match to TRBD2. J gave up 2 bases and V 4 bases, and 10 bases lay outside the gene matches. This CDR3 contains 15 residues. From germline, CDR1 is SQVTM and CDR2 ANQGSEA. The CDR3 coding sequence is TGCAGCGTTGGGACGAGCGGGGTACGGCAAGAGACCCAGTACTTC. This codes for CSVGTSGVRQETQYF.

This chain joins TRBV24-1 and TRBJ2-5, with 8 bases aligning to TRBD1. CDR1 KGHDR and CDR2 SFDVKD come from the germline V gene. J lost 4 bases, V lost 0 bases, and 6 bases had no gene match. The CDR3 length is 16 residues. In DNA form, the CDR3 reads TGTGCCACCAGTGATTTGTACGCAGGGGGCTTAGAGACCCAGTACTTC. Protein: CATSDLYAGGLETQYF.

The chain recombines TRBV5-1 with TRBJ2-1; 7 nucleotides line up with TRBD2. This CDR3 contains 16 residues. The germline CDR1 and CDR2 sequences are SGHRS and YFSETQ. The ends lost 2 bases at V and 8 bases at J; junction bases unmatched: 13. The CDR3 DNA reads TGCGCCAGCAGCTTCACCCCGGGACTAAATAAAGATGAGCAGTTCTTC. This codes for CASSFTPGLNKDEQFF.

This chain uses TRBV28 with TRBJ1-4; D unclear. The CDR3 totals 15 residues. V was trimmed by 5 bases and J by 4 bases, leaving 14 bases between them. Germline V gene lookup returns CDR1 MDHEN and CDR2 SYDVKM. DNA for the CDR3: TGTGCCAGCAGTAGAATGACGGGTGGTAATGAAAAACTGTTTTTT. Residues: CASSRMTGGNEKLFF.

V gene TRBV27 combines with J gene TRBJ1-5; 7 bases align to TRBD1. Germline V gene lookup returns CDR1 MNHEY and CDR2 SMNVEV (reference sequence). Unmatched junction bases numbered 16, after V lost 6 bases and J lost 2 bases. The CDR3 consists of 18 residues. The CDR3, as DNA: TGTGCCAGCAGCCTACGGGCGGACAGGATTTTAGGCAATCAGCCCCAGCATTTT. Protein sequence: CASSLRADRILGNQPQHF.